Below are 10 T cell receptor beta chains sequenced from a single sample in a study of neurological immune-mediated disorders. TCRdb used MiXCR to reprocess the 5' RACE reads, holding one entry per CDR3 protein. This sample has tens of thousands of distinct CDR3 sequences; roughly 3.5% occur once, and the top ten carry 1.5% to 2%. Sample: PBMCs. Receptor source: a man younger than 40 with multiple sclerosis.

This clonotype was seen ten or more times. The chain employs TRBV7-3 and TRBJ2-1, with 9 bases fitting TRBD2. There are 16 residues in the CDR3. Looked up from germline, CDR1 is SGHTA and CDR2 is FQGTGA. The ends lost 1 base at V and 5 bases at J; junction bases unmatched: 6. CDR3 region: CASSLMGLAGDNEQFF. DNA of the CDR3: TGTGCCAGCAGCTTAATGGGATTAGCGGGGGACAATGAGCAGTTCTTC.

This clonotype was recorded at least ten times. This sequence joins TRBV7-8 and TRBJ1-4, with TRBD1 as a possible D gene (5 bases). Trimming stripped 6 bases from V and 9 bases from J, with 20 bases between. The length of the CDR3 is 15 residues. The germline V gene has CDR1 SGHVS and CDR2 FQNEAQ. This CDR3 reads CASSRGEGPPKKLFF. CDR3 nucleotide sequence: TGTGCCAGCAGTAGGGGAGAGGGTCCACCGAAAAAACTGTTTTTT.

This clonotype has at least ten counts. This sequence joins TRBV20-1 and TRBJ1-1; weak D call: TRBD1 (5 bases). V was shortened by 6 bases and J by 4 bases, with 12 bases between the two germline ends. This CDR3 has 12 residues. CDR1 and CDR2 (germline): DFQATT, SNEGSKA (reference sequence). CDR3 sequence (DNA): TGCAGTGCCCCAGGGTGGGGCACTGAAGCTTTCTTT. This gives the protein CSAPGWGTEAFF.

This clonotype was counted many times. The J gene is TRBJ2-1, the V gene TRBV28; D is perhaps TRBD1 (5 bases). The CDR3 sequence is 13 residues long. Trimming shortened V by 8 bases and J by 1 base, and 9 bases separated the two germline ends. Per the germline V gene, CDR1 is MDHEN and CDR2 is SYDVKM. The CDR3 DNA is TGTGCCAGCCTCCAGGGATCCTACAATGAGCAGTTCTTC. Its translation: CASLQGSYNEQFF.

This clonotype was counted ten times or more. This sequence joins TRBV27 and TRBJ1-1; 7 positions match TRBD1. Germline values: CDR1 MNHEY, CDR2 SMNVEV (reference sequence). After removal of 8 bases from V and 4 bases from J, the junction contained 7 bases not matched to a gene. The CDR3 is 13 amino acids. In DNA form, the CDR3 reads TGTGCCAGCGGACGACAGGGTTTCACTGAAGCTTTCTTT. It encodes CASGRQGFTEAFF.

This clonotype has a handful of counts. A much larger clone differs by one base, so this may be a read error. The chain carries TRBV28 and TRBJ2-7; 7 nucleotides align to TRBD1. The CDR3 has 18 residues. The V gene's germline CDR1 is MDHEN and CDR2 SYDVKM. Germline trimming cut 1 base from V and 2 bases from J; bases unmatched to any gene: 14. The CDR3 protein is CASSLSRIDRETTYEQYF. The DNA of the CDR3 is TGTGCCAGCAGTTTATCTAGAATCGACAGGGAGACGACCTACGAGCAGTACTTC. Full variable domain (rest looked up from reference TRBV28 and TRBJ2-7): DVKVTQSSRYLVKRTGEKVFLECVQDMDHENMFWYRQDPGLGLRLIYFSYDVKMKEKGDIPEGYSVSREKKERFSLILESASTNQTSMYLCASSLSRIDRETTYEQYFGPGTRLTVT.

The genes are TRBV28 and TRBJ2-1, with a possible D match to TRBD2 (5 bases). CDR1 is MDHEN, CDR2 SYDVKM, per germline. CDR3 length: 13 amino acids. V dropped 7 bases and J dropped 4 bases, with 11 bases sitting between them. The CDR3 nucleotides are TGTGCCAGCATGCCCGGGAATTACAATGAGCAGTTCTTC. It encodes CASMPGNYNEQFF.

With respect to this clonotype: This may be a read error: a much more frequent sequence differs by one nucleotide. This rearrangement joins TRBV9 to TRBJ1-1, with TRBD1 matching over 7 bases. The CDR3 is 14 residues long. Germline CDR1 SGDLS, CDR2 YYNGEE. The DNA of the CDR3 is TGTGTCAGCAGCCCCGCTCCGGGACAGCCGTCCGCTTTCTTT. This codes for CVSSPAPGQPSAFF.

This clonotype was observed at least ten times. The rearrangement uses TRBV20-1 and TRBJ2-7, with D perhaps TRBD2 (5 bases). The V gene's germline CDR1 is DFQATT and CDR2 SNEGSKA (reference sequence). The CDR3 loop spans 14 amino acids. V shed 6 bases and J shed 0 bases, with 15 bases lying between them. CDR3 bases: TGCAGTGCCCCGGTCTCGGGAAGCTCCTACGAGCAGTACTTC. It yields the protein CSAPVSGSSYEQYF.

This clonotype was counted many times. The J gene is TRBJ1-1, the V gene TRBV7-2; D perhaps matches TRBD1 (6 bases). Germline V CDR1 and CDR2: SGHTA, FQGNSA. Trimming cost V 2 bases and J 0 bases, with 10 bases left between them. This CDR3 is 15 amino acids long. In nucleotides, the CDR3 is TGTGCCAGCAGCTTACTGGGGGCCCTGAACACTGAAGCTTTCTTT. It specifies CASSLLGALNTEAFF.